This T cell receptor (beta chain) was found in a study of T cell responses to AZD1222 COVID-19 vaccine. A note on this clone: Its antigen is as yet unknown.

Here immunoSEQ multiplex PCR was the method, and the copy in TCRdb shows in-frame clones only, minus some. Counted here are some 200,000 clones, approximately 92% occurring once; the ten biggest clones make up 3.6%. CDR1 SGHTA and CDR2 FQGTGA come from the germline V gene. V shed 5 bases and J 3 bases; nucleotides not matched to a gene: 6. This CDR3 has 15 amino acids. Study findings and constraints: Elevations in Spike-specific TCR breadth and depth followed administration of two AZD1222 doses. Every sample of the repertoires postdated the peak T cell response. Dominant at 160-218 and 743-854, vaccine-associated CD4 TCRs also spanned spike. The donor cohort was predominantly white British with a female majority, and clonal diversity may have been underestimated.

The receptor was derived from an adult who received the MenACWY meningococcal vaccine as a control. The specimen comprised peripheral blood, sampled 28 days after the second dose of the MenACWY control vaccine. The chain uses TRBV7-3 and TRBJ2-3, with 9 bases fitting TRBD2. The CDR3 nucleotides read TGTGCCAGCAGCCTATTAGCGGGAGTGACAGATACGCAGTATTTT. Translation: CASSLLAGVTDTQYF.